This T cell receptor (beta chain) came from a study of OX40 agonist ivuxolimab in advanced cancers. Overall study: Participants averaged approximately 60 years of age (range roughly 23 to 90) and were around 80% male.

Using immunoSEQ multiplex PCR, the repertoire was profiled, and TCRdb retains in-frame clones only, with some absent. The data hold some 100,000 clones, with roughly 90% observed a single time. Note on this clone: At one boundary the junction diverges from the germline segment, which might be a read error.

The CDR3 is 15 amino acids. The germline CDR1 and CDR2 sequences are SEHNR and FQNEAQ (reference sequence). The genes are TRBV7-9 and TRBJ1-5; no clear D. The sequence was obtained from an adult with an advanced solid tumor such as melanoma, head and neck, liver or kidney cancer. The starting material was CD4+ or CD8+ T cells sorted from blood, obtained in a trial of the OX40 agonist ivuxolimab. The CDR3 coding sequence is TGTGCCAGCAGTTTAGGGATTACAGAAAATCAGCCCCAGCATTTT. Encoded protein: CASSLGITENQPQHF.